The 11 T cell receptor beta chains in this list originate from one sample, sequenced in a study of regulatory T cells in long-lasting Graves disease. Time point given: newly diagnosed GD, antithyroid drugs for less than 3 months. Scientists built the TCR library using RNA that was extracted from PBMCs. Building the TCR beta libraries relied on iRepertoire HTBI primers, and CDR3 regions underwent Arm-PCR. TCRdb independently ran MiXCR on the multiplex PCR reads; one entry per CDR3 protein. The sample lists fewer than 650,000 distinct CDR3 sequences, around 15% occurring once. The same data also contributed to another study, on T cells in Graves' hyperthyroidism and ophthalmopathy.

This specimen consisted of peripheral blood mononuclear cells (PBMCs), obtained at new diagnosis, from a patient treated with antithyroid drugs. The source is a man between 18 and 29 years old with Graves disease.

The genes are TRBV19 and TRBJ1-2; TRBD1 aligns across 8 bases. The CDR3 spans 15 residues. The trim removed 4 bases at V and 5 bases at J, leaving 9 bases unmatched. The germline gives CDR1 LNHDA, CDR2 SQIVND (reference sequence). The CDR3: CASSTPGQGTYGYTF. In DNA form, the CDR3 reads TGTGCCAGTAGTACCCCCGGACAGGGAACGTATGGCTACACCTTC.

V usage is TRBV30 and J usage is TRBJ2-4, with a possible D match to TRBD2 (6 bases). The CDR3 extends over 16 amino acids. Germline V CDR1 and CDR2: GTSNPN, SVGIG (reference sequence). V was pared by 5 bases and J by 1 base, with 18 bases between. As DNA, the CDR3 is TGTGCCTGGGCCGTCCGGACTAATCTGGCCAAAAACATTCAGTACTTC. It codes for CAWAVRTNLAKNIQYF.

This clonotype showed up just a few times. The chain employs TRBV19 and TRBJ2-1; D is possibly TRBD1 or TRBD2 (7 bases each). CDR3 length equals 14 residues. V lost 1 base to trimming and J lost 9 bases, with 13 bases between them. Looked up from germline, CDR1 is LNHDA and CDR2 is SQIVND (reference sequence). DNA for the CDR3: TGTGCCAGTAGTATAGCCCAGGGGGGGCCTGAGCAGTTCTTC. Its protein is CASSIAQGGPEQFF.

The DNA for the CDR3 is TGTGCCAGCAGCTCCGCCCAGTTGACCGGGCGTTCAGTTTACGAGCAGTACTTC. Translating it yields CASSSAQLTGRSVYEQYF. The chain combines TRBV7-9 with TRBJ2-1; D unclear. The DNA end favors TRBJ2-7, so the J call may be wrong. This CDR3 is built from 18 residues. The germline CDR1 and CDR2 sequences are SEHNR and FQNEAQ (reference sequence).

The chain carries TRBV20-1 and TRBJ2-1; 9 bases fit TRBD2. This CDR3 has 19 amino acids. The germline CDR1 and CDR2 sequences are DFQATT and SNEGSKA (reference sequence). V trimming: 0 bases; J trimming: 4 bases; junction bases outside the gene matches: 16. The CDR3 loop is CSARDGGGRAGSGYNEQFF. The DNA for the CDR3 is TGCAGTGCTAGAGATGGCGGCGGGAGGGCCGGTTCAGGTTACAATGAGCAGTTCTTC.

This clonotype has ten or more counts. The CDR3 nucleotides read TGCAGTGCCGTCAATCTAGCGGGGGGCACAGATACGCAGTATTTT. Amino acid sequence: CSAVNLAGGTDTQYF. V is TRBV20-1 and J is TRBJ2-3; the match to TRBD2 covers 10 bases. Looked up from germline, CDR1 is DFQATT and CDR2 is SNEGSKA (reference sequence). The ends lost 6 bases at V and 1 base at J; junction bases unmatched: 7. The CDR3 totals 15 residues.

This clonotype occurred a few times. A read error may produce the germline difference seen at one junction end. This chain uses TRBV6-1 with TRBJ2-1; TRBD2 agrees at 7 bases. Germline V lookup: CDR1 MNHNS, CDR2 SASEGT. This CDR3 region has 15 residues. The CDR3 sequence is CVSSERGERFYEQFF. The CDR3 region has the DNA TGTGTCAGCAGTGAACGGGGGGAACGGTTCTATGAGCAGTTCTTC.

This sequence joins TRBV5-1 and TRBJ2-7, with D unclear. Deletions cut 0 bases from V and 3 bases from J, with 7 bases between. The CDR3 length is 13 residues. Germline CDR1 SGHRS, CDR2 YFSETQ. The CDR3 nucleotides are TGCGCCAGCAGCTTGGAGGACGTCTACGAGCAGTACTTC. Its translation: CASSLEDVYEQYF.

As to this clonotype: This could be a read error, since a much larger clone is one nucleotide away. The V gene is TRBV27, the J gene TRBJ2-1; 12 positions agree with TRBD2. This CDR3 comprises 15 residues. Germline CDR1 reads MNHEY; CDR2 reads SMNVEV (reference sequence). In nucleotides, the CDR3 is TGTGCCGGCAGTTTGACTAGCGGGAGCGTCAATGAGCAGTTCTTC. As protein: CAGSLTSGSVNEQFF.

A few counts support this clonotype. CDR3 loop: CASSQDPGSSSYNEQFF. CDR3 bases: TGTGCCAGCAGCCAAGACCCCGGTTCAAGCTCCTACAATGAGCAGTTCTTC. The chain carries TRBV3-1 and TRBJ2-1; D uncertain. The CDR3 loop spans 17 amino acids. CDR1 LGHDT and CDR2 YNNKEL come from the germline V gene (reference sequence). The V gene lost 0 bases and the J gene lost 0 bases, with 12 bases spanning the gap.

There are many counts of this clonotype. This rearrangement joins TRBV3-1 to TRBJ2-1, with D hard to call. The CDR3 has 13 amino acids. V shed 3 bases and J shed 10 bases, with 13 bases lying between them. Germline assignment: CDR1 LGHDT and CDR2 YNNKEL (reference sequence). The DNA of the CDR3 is TGTGCCAGCAGCCAGTATGCGGAGAGGGAGCAGTTCTTC. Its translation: CASSQYAEREQFF.